Listed below are T cell receptor beta chains from one sample, sequenced in a study of blood T cell repertoires in COVID-19. Sequenced by immunoSEQ multiplex PCR; TCRdb stores in-frame clones only, minus some. The sample holds 250,000 to 350,000 clones, 89% seen once. Sequencing was performed on peripheral blood. These receptors came from a man aged 18 to 30 who had recovered from COVID-19. CDR3s include the opening cysteine and the closing phenylalanine or tryptophan. D genes are given only for firm matches. Clone size, where shown, is once, few, many, or a class for clones that have expanded.

>NA|TRBV6-6|TRBJ2-1|NA
CASAPTSYNEQFF
TGTGCCAGCGCTCCCACAAGTTACAATGAGCAGTTCTTC
>once|TRBV6-2/TRBV6-3|TRBJ2-4|NA
CASSQGNIQYF
TGTGCCAGCAGTCAGGGGAACATTCAGTACTTC
>NA|TRBV6-2/TRBV6-3|TRBJ1-5|NA
CASSFSGNQPQHF
TGTGCCAGCAGTTTTTCTGGCAATCAGCCCCAGCATTTT
>NA|TRBV9|TRBJ1-2|NA
CASSSSGSGTVTYGYTF
TGTGCCAGCAGCTCCAGCGGGTCGGGGACGGTTACGTATGGCTACACCTTC
>NA|TRBV5-1|TRBJ1-5|TRBD1
CASSPTGVDSNQPQHF
TGCGCCAGCAGCCCGACAGGGGTCGATAGCAATCAGCCCCAGCATTTT
>NA|TRBV4-3|TRBJ2-1|TRBD2
CASSQDRPGGVFF
TGCGCCAGCAGCCAAGATAGGCCGGGGGGAGTGTTCTTC
>NA|TRBV9|TRBJ2-1|NA
CASSVRVTLDNEQFF
TGTGCCAGCAGCGTGAGGGTCACCCTGGACAATGAGCAGTTCTTC
>NA|TRBV5-1|TRBJ2-5|NA
CASSLELAEETQYF
TGCGCCAGCAGCTTGGAATTAGCGGAAGAGACCCAGTACTTC
>once|TRBV3-1/TRBV3-2|TRBJ2-3|NA
CASSPRGRYTDTQYF
TGTGCCAGCAGCCCCCGAGGTAGATACACAGATACGCAGTATTTT
>NA|TRBV6-6|TRBJ2-1|TRBD2
CASGTSGRVERQFF
TGTGCCAGCGGCACTAGCGGGAGGGTCGAAAGGCAGTTCTTC
>NA|TRBV27|TRBJ2-7|NA
CASSLGARDYEQYF
TGTGCCAGCAGTTTAGGGGCCAGGGACTACGAGCAGTACTTC
>NA|TRBV27|TRBJ1-1|NA
CASSLSGAPTEAFF
TGTGCCAGCAGTTTATCTGGAGCTCCCACTGAAGCTTTCTTT
>NA|TRBV30|TRBJ1-4|NA
CAWSPRTEPLFF
TGTGCCTGGAGTCCCCGGACAGAACCACTGTTTTTT
>NA|TRBV13|TRBJ2-6|NA
CASSLGGGISGANVLTF
TGTGCCAGCAGCTTAGGTGGCGGTATCTCTGGGGCCAACGTCCTGACTTTC
>NA|TRBV30|TRBJ2-7|TRBD1
CAWSSPRDRGTYEQYF
TGTGCCTGGAGTTCCCCTCGGGACAGGGGAACCTACGAGCAGTACTTC
>NA|TRBV1|TRBJ2-1|NA
CTSSPPGRGAYYNEQFF
TGCACCAGCAGCCCCCCTGGGCGGGGGGCTTATTACAATGAGCAGTTCTTC
>NA|TRBV11-2|TRBJ2-1|TRBD2
CASSLRLLAGEGNEQFF
TGTGCCAGCAGCTTACGCCTACTAGCGGGAGAGGGAAATGAGCAGTTCTTC
>NA|TRBV7-3|TRBJ2-1|TRBD2
CASSRSGAEQFF
TGTGCCAGCAGCCGGAGCGGGGCGGAGCAGTTCTTC
>NA|TRBV6-2/TRBV6-3|TRBJ2-3|TRBD2
CASSYGSGRASDTQYF
TGTGCCAGCAGTTACGGTAGCGGGAGGGCCTCAGATACGCAGTATTTT
>many|TRBV6-5|TRBJ2-7|NA
CASSYGRDWYF
TGTGCCAGCAGTTACGGGAGAGATTGGTACTTC
>NA|TRBV7-9|TRBJ1-1|TRBD1
CASIQGAGGTEAFF
TGTGCCAGCATCCAGGGGGCGGGTGGGACTGAAGCTTTCTTT
>NA|TRBV28|TRBJ2-3|TRBD2
CASSHLAGFADTQYF
TGTGCCAGCAGTCATCTAGCGGGATTCGCAGATACGCAGTATTTT
>NA|TRBV4-2|TRBJ2-7|NA
CASSQDRGHYEQYF
TGTGCCAGCAGCCAAGATCGGGGACACTACGAGCAGTACTTC
>NA|TRBV29-1|TRBJ1-5|NA
CSVGAEGQPQHF
TGCAGCGTTGGGGCGGAGGGTCAGCCCCAGCATTTT
>NA|TRBV21-1|TRBJ2-3|NA
CASSKGAGLSDTQYF
TGTGCCAGCAGCAAAGGGGCAGGGTTATCGGATACGCAGTATTTT
>NA|TRBV13|TRBJ1-1|TRBD1
CASSFEGQGGPNTEAFF
TGTGCCAGCAGCTTCGAGGGACAGGGCGGTCCGAACACTGAAGCTTTCTTT
>NA|TRBV4-3|TRBJ1-1|NA
CASSQTDRQNTEAFF
TGCGCCAGCAGCCAGACCGACAGGCAGAACACTGAAGCTTTCTTT
>NA|TRBV9|TRBJ2-6|NA
CASSPTGDYSGANVLTF
TGTGCCAGCAGCCCAACGGGGGATTACTCTGGGGCCAACGTCCTGACTTTC
>NA|TRBV19|TRBJ2-2|NA
CASSYFGELFF
TGTGCCAGTAGTTACTTCGGGGAGCTGTTTTTT
>NA|TRBV7-9|TRBJ1-4|TRBD1
CASSLAGQSEKLFF
TGTGCCAGCAGCTTAGCGGGACAGTCTGAAAAACTGTTTTTT
>NA|TRBV7-9|TRBJ1-2|TRBD1
CASSLGTGYGYTF
TGTGCCAGCAGCTTAGGGACAGGATATGGCTACACCTTC
>NA|TRBV24-1|TRBJ2-5|TRBD2
CATSDSGLAVETQYF
TGTGCCACCAGTGACTCAGGACTAGCGGTGGAGACCCAGTACTTC
>NA|TRBV14|TRBJ2-2|NA
CASSQESHGELFF
TGTGCCAGCAGCCAAGAATCCCACGGGGAGCTGTTTTTT
>few|TRBV11-2|TRBJ2-2|NA
CASSLADIGELFF
TGTGCCAGCAGCTTAGCGGACATCGGGGAGCTGTTTTTT
>NA|TRBV21-1|TRBJ2-1|NA
CASSKVARDRGSNEQFF
TGTGCCAGCAGCAAAGTTGCAAGGGACAGGGGGAGCAATGAGCAGTTCTTC
>NA|TRBV5-8|TRBJ1-5|TRBD1
CASSWGQATYSNQPQHF
TGTGCCAGCAGCTGGGGACAGGCCACTTATAGCAATCAGCCCCAGCATTTT